One sample yielded the 28 T cell receptor beta chains listed below, sequenced in a study of T-cell reconstitution after alpha-beta-depleted transplantation in children. The authors prepared the TCRbeta library with unique molecular identifiers. MiXCR, applied by TCRdb to the PCR reads, yields one record per CDR3 protein. The sample includes over 550,000 distinct CDR3 sequences, roughly a tenth of them seen just once. This specimen was PBMCs from the stem cell graft donor, taken from the stem cell graft. The source of these receptors is a human donor who donated a stem cell graft to a child with acute myeloid leukemia.

This clonotype was seen a handful of times. The V call is TRBV20-1, the J call TRBJ2-2; 10 nucleotides agree with TRBD2. V trimming: 3 bases; J trimming: 8 bases; junction bases outside the gene matches: 3. CDR1 is DFQATT, CDR2 SNEGSKA, per germline (reference sequence). The CDR3 consists of 13 residues. The chain's CDR3 is CSARLAGVGELFF. CDR3 sequence (DNA): TGCAGTGCTAGGCTAGCGGGAGTAGGGGAGCTGTTTTTT.

In this sample, this clonotype turned up many times. The J gene is TRBJ1-3, the V gene TRBV7-2; D perhaps matches TRBD1 (5 bases). The CDR3 has 16 amino acids. The germline V and J ends were trimmed by 1 base and 4 bases, with 14 bases remaining between them. Germline V gives CDR1 SGHTA, CDR2 FQGNSA. The CDR3 coding sequence is TGTGCCAGCAGCTTAGGTTCAGGGATGGGAGGAAACACCATATATTTT. This sequence encodes CASSLGSGMGGNTIYF.

This clonotype was detected ten times or more. The rearrangement links TRBV27 to TRBJ1-2, with D possibly matching TRBD1 (6 bases). V dropped 4 bases and J dropped 5 bases, with 11 bases sitting between them. The CDR3 has 13 residues. CDR1 is MNHEY, CDR2 SMNVEV, per germline (reference sequence). The CDR3 loop reads CASSWGAGYGYTF. The CDR3 DNA reads as TGTGCCAGCAGTTGGGGGGCAGGGTATGGCTACACCTTC.

This sequence joins TRBV25-1 and TRBJ1-4; no reliable D call. V lost 0 bases and J 8 bases, leaving 13 bases between the germline ends. The CDR3 contains 15 residues. Germline V lookup: CDR1 MGHDK, CDR2 SYGVNS. CDR3 DNA sequence: TGTGCCAGCAGTGAATACGGAACTGGTAGGGAAAAACTGTTTTTT. It encodes CASSEYGTGREKLFF.

The genes are TRBV20-1 and TRBJ2-3; perhaps TRBD2 as D (6 bases). Germline-derived CDR1 and CDR2 are DFQATT and SNEGSKA (reference sequence). This CDR3 contains 15 residues. Trimming removed 4 bases at V and 0 bases at J, with 14 bases between. CDR3 region: CSATAPGLSTDTQYF. The DNA for the CDR3 is TGCAGTGCTACCGCTCCGGGACTTAGCACAGATACGCAGTATTTT.

This chain joins TRBV4-2 and TRBJ2-3, with 10 nucleotides matching TRBD2. V dropped 0 bases and J dropped 3; count of bases not matched to a gene: 6. The CDR3 is 17 amino acids. CDR1 LGHNA and CDR2 YNFKEQ come from the germline V gene. CDR3 DNA sequence: TGTGCCAGCAGCCAAGAGAGGACTAGCGGAACAACAGATACGCAGTATTTT. Its translation is CASSQERTSGTTDTQYF.

J is TRBJ2-3 and V is TRBV7-3; D assignment may be TRBD1 or TRBD2 (5 bases each). V was cut by 5 bases and J by 8 bases, with 17 bases left in between. The CDR3 sequence is 14 residues long. CDR1 is SGHTA, CDR2 FQGTGA, per germline. Here the CDR3 reads CASSHSGATGTQYF. The DNA for the CDR3 is TGTGCCAGCAGCCACTCCGGGGCTACCGGTACGCAGTATTTT.

This clonotype has at least ten counts. Here the CDR3 DNA reads TGCAGTGCTAGAGATAGGAGCGGGAGGGGTAACGAGCAGTACTTC. It yields the protein CSARDRSGRGNEQYF. The V and J genes are TRBV20-1 and TRBJ2-7, with 10 bases aligning to TRBD2. The CDR3 runs to 15 residues. From germline, CDR1 is DFQATT and CDR2 SNEGSKA (reference sequence). V dropped 0 bases and J dropped 5; count of bases not matched to a gene: 7.

The V gene is TRBV15, the J gene TRBJ2-7, with D maybe TRBD1 (5 bases). V gave up 0 bases and J gave up 3 bases, with 9 bases separating them. The CDR3 extends over 14 amino acids. Germline loops: CDR1 LNHNV, CDR2 YYDKDF (reference sequence). The CDR3 reads CATSRDIGVYEQYF. The DNA of the CDR3 is TGTGCCACCAGCAGAGACATAGGGGTCTACGAGCAGTACTTC.

This clonotype appeared many times. The chain combines TRBV5-1 with TRBJ1-6; TRBD1 aligns across 8 bases. The CDR3 totals 15 residues. The germline V gene has CDR1 SGHRS and CDR2 YFSETQ. The trim removed 0 bases at V and 6 bases at J, leaving 2 bases unmatched. DNA of the CDR3: TGCGCCAGCAGCTTGGCGGGACAGGCTAATTCACCCCTCCACTTT. Protein sequence: CASSLAGQANSPLHF.

The chain links TRBV29-1 to TRBJ1-2; D gene ambiguous. The V and J ends lost 5 bases and 3 bases respectively, with 7 bases between them. The CDR3 runs to 11 residues. Germline V gives CDR1 SQVTM, CDR2 ANQGSEA. For the CDR3, the DNA is TGCAGCGTTAGCCAGGACTATGGCTACACCTTC. Protein product: CSVSQDYGYTF.

This clonotype showed up just a few times. The chain couples TRBV2 to TRBJ2-7, with 7 bases matching TRBD1. V lost 8 bases, J lost 2 bases, and 6 bases stayed unmatched. This CDR3 is 13 amino acids long. CDR1 SNHLY and CDR2 FYNNEI come from the germline V gene. CDR3 protein: CASLTGVAYEQYF. CDR3 bases: TGTGCCAGCCTAACAGGGGTAGCCTACGAGCAGTACTTC. The variable domain in full, completed from reference TRBV2 and TRBJ2-7, reads EPEVTQTPSHQVTQMGQEVILRCVPISNHLYFYWYRQILGQKVEFLVSFYNNEISEKSEIFDDQFSVERPDGSNFTLKIRSTKLEDSAMYFCASLTGVAYEQYFGPGTRLTVT.

This clonotype showed up many times. The chain joins TRBV7-9 to TRBJ2-1, with a weak D call TRBD2 (7 bases). The germline CDR1 and CDR2 sequences are SEHNR and FQNEAQ (reference sequence). The CDR3 covers 13 residues. Trimming removed 3 bases at V and 14 bases at J, with 17 bases between. CDR3 in amino acids: CASSLGGASREFF. The CDR3 nucleotides read TGTGCCAGCAGCTTGGGGGGGGCCTCCCGGGAGTTCTTC.

This rearrangement joins TRBV27 to TRBJ1-2; 10 nucleotides align to TRBD1. The ends lost 6 bases at V and 1 base at J; junction bases unmatched: 8. The CDR3 extends over 16 amino acids. Germline V gives CDR1 MNHEY, CDR2 SMNVEV (reference sequence). The CDR3 coding sequence is TGTGCCAGCAGGACAGGGGGCGAAGATCTTAACTATGGCTACACCTTC. Translating it yields CASRTGGEDLNYGYTF.

This clonotype was found a few times. This rearrangement joins TRBV29-1 to TRBJ2-2; D unresolved. CDR1 and CDR2 (germline): SQVTM, ANQGSEA. This CDR3 has 12 residues. V dropped 2 bases and J dropped 5 bases, with 6 bases sitting between them. Here the CDR3 reads CSVELGTGELFF. The CDR3 nucleotides are TGCAGCGTTGAACTAGGGACCGGGGAGCTGTTTTTT.

This clonotype has a count of ten or more. J is TRBJ2-3 and V is TRBV28; possible D gene TRBD2, 6 bases. Germline V gene sequence: CDR1 MDHEN, CDR2 SYDVKM. The length of the CDR3 is 14 residues. V shed 6 bases and J shed 4 bases, with 14 bases lying between them. The CDR3 DNA sequence: TGTGCCAGCAGAACCGGGAGCGTGGCAGATACGCAGTATTTT. The encoded protein is CASRTGSVADTQYF.

The chain employs TRBV7-2 and TRBJ2-3; the D gene could be TRBD1 or TRBD2 (6 bases each). V was clipped by 4 bases and J by 2 bases, with 16 bases between them. CDR1 and CDR2 (germline): SGHTA, FQGNSA. CDR3 size: 16 residues. The chain's CDR3 is CASSSRTRGLTDTQYF. CDR3 DNA: TGTGCCAGCAGCTCTAGGACCCGGGGGCTCACAGATACGCAGTATTTT.

This clonotype was seen at least ten times. This chain uses TRBV6-5 with TRBJ2-2, with unresolved D. There are 15 residues in the CDR3. V was clipped by 0 bases and J by 7 bases, with 12 bases between them. CDR1 is MNHEY, CDR2 SVGAGI, per germline. The CDR3 bases are TGTGCCAGCAGTTACTCGCCCGGCTCGAGCGGGGAGCTGTTTTTT. Protein product: CASSYSPGSSGELFF.

This clonotype has a handful of counts. The V call is TRBV29-1, the J call TRBJ2-7; TRBD1 agrees at 7 bases. The V segment lost 3 bases and the J segment 2 bases; nucleotides outside the gene matches: 7. The germline V gene encodes CDR1 SQVTM and CDR2 ANQGSEA. The CDR3 extends over 14 amino acids. Here the CDR3 reads CSVELTGAAYEQYF. The CDR3 DNA reads as TGCAGCGTTGAGCTTACAGGGGCCGCCTACGAGCAGTACTTC.

This clonotype was seen repeatedly, ten times or more. The gene calls are TRBV4-1 and TRBJ2-3, with TRBD2 as a possible D gene (6 bases). Trimming removed 1 base at V and 4 bases at J, with 12 bases between. Germline V gives CDR1 MGHRA, CDR2 YSYEKL. The length of the CDR3 is 15 residues. This CDR3 is CASSQVRLEADTQYF. CDR3 coding DNA: TGCGCCAGCAGCCAAGTCCGACTAGAGGCAGATACGCAGTATTTT.

This clonotype was recorded a few times. The chain couples TRBV19 to TRBJ2-1; 9 bases line up with TRBD1. V shed 10 bases and J 7 bases; nucleotides not matched to a gene: 11. This CDR3 has 14 residues. The V gene's germline CDR1 is LNHDA and CDR2 SQIVND (reference sequence). CDR3 loop: CATRTGAVINEQFF. The CDR3 coding sequence is TGTGCCACTCGGACAGGGGCGGTAATAAATGAGCAGTTCTTC. Drawing the rest from reference TRBV19 and TRBJ2-1, the complete variable domain is DGGITQSPKYLFRKEGQNVTLSCEQNLNHDAMYWYRQDPGQGLRLIYYSQIVNDFQKGDIAEGYSVSREKKESFPLTVTSAQKNPTAFYLCATRTGAVINEQFFGPGTRLTVL.

In its sample, this clonotype was seen a few times. The chain joins TRBV20-1 to TRBJ1-5, with D maybe TRBD1 (6 bases). This CDR3 region has 14 residues. Trimming stripped 6 bases from V and 1 base from J, with 13 bases between. Germline assignment: CDR1 DFQATT and CDR2 SNEGSKA (reference sequence). This CDR3 is CSASAGTSNQPQHF. CDR3 in DNA: TGCAGTGCATCCGCCGGGACAAGCAATCAGCCCCAGCATTTT.

This clonotype was found many times. The J gene is TRBJ2-2, the V gene TRBV29-1, with D tentatively TRBD1 (7 bases). CDR3 length: 13 residues. Germline CDR1 reads SQVTM; CDR2 reads ANQGSEA. The ends were cut back, 3 bases at V and 7 bases at J, with 12 bases in the middle. The CDR3 loop is CSVDPGGSGELFF. In DNA, the CDR3 is TGCAGCGTTGATCCAGGGGGGAGCGGGGAGCTGTTTTTT.

This clonotype was detected ten times or more. The genes are TRBV28 and TRBJ2-5; D is unclear. Trimming stripped 3 bases from V and 5 bases from J, with 7 bases between. The CDR3 consists of 12 residues. From germline, CDR1 is MDHEN and CDR2 SYDVKM. Here the CDR3 DNA reads TGTGCCAGCAGTTTCCTTATGGAGACCCAGTACTTC. This translates into CASSFLMETQYF.

There are many counts of this clonotype. V usage is TRBV12-3 or TRBV12-4 and J usage is TRBJ2-2; 9 nucleotides line up with TRBD2. Trimming took 7 bases from V and 5 from J; bases not matched to a gene: 5. The CDR3 consists of 14 residues. For the CDR3, the DNA is TGTGCCAGCAACTTAGCGGGAGCTACCGGGGAGCTGTTTTTT. Translated: CASNLAGATGELFF.

This clonotype was picked up many times. The V and J genes are TRBV29-1 and TRBJ2-5, with a tentative D call TRBD1 (5 bases). Between the trimmed V and J ends, which lost 7 bases and 3 bases, there was a span of 12 bases. CDR3 length: 12 amino acids. CDR1 is SQVTM and CDR2 is ANQGSEA in the germline V gene. CDR3 sequence reads: CSAKQGEETQYF. The CDR3 DNA reads TGCAGCGCCAAGCAGGGCGAAGAGACCCAGTACTTC.

This chain uses TRBV7-2 with TRBJ2-4, with D perhaps TRBD2 (5 bases). The CDR3 loop spans 12 amino acids. Germline values: CDR1 SGHTA, CDR2 FQGNSA. Trimming left V 5 bases short and J 11 bases short, with 13 bases between. DNA of the CDR3: TGTGCCAGCAGCCCCTCCGGGGAAGTTCAGTACTTC. Protein: CASSPSGEVQYF.

This clonotype came up a few times. The chain employs TRBV12-3 or TRBV12-4 and TRBJ2-2; D is unresolved. The CDR3 is made up of 14 amino acids. Trimming stripped 6 bases from V and 4 bases from J, with 12 bases between. CDR3 amino acids: CASRPGRATGELFF. Written as DNA, the CDR3 is TGTGCCAGCAGACCAGGACGGGCCACCGGGGAGCTGTTTTTT.